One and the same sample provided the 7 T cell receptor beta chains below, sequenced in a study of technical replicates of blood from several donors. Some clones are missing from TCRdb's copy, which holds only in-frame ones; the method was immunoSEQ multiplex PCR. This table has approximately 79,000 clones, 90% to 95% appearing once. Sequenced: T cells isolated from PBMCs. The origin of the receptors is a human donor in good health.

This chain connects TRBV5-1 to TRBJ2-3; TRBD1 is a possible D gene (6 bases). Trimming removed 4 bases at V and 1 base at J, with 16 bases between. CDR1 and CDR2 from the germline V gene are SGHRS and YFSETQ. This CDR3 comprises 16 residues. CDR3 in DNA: TGCGCCAGCAGCCTCGGGACATTTGTTGGCACAGATACGCAGTATTTT. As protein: CASSLGTFVGTDTQYF. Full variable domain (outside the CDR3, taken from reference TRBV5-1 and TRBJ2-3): KAGVTQTPRYLIKTRGQQVTLSCSPISGHRSVSWYQQTPGQGLQFLFEYFSETQRNKGNFPGRFSGRQFSNSRSEMNVSTLELGDSALYLCASSLGTFVGTDTQYFGPGTRLTVL.

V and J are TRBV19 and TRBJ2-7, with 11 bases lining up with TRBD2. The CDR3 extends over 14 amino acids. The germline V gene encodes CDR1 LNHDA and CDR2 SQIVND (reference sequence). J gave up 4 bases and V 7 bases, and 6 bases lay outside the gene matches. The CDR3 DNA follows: TGTGCCAGTAAAACTAGCGGGAGAGGGTACGAGCAGTACTTC. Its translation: CASKTSGRGYEQYF.

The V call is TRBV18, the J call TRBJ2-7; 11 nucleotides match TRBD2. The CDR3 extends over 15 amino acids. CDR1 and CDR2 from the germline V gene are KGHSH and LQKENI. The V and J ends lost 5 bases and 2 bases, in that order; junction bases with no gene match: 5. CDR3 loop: CASSSGTSGTYEQYF. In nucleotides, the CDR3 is TGTGCCAGCTCATCCGGGACTAGCGGAACCTACGAGCAGTACTTC.

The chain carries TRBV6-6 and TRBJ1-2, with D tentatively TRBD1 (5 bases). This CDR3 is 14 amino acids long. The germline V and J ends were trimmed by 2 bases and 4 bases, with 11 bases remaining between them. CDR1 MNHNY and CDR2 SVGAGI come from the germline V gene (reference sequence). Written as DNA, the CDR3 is TGTGCCAGCAGTTACCCCCGGCAGGGCTATGGCTACACCTTC. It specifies CASSYPRQGYGYTF.

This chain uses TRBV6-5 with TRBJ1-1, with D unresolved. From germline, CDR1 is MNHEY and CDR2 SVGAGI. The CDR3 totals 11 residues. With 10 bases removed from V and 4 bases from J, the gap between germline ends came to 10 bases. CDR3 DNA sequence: TGTGCCACCGAACGGGGCACTGAAGCTTTCTTT. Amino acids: CATERGTEAFF.

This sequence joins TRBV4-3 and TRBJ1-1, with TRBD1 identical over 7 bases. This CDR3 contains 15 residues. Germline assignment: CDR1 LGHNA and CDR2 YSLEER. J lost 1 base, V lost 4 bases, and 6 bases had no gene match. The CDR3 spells CASSLGTASNTEAFF. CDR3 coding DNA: TGCGCCAGCAGCCTCGGGACAGCGTCGAACACTGAAGCTTTCTTT.

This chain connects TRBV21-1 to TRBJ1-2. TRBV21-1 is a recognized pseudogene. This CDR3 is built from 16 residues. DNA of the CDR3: TGTGCCAGCAGCAATAGGGGAGGCAGGGAGAACTATGGCTACACCTTC. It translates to CASSNRGGRENYGYTF.